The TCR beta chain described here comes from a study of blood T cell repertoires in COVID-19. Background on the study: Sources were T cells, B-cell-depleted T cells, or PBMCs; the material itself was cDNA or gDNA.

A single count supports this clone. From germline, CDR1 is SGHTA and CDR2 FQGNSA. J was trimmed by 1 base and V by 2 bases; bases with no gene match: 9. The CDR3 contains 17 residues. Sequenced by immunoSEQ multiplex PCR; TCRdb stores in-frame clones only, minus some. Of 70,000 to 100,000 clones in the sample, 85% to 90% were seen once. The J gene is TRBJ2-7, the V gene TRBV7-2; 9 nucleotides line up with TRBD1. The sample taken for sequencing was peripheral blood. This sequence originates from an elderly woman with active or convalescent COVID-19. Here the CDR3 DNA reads TGTGCCAGCAGCTTATCCTCCGGGACAGGGATTTCCTACGAGCAGTACTTC. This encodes CASSLSSGTGISYEQYF. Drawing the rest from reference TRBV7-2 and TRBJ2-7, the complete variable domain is GAGVSQSPSNKVTEKGKDVELRCDPISGHTALYWYRQSLGQGLEFLIYFQGNSAPDKSGLPSDRFSAERTGGSVSTLTIQRTQQEDSAVYLCASSLSSGTGISYEQYFGPGTRLTVT.